The present T cell receptor (beta chain) was sequenced within a study of T cells in Graves' hyperthyroidism and ophthalmopathy (dated 2019 in TCRdb). At the level of the whole study: Peripheral blood was sampled at the time of initial diagnosis, prior to any treatment. In addition, the study compared T-cell repertoires in thyroid tissue and in blood from about six Graves' hyperthyroidism patients. An independent validation cohort of about 19 hyperthyroidism patients and 15 or so patients who later progressed to ophthalmopathy tested prospective prediction of ophthalmopathy. Following sampling, methimazole starting at 30 mg daily was given to hyperthyroidism patients, and high-dose intravenous methylprednisolone was given to ophthalmopathy patients. For training and testing, the 110 or so patients in the discovery cohort were randomly divided in a 7:3 ratio. To identify distinguishing TCR V-J signatures, a discovery cohort of about 100 patients was used, comprising 40 to 45 with Graves' ophthalmopathy and approximately 57 with stable Graves' hyperthyroidism. The paper describes TCR Vbeta CDR3 sequencing of some 130 peripheral blood samples, made up of about 40 ophthalmopathy patients, around 78 hyperthyroidism patients and about 17 progressor patients.

A patient counted as having stable Graves' hyperthyroidism if no progression to ophthalmopathy occurred over 18 months of follow-up. Hyperthyroidism patients were newly diagnosed, had a disease duration of under 2 months, and were aged 18 to 65 years. The study excluded patients with uncontrolled infections, other autoimmune diseases, pregnancy or lactation. Diagnoses were established on the basis of clinical symptoms, serum thyroxine and TRAb, thyroid ultrasound, and orbital computed tomography. Ficoll-Paque density gradient centrifugation was used to isolate PBMCs from under 11 ml of fresh peripheral blood. Trizol reagent was used to extract total RNA, and RNA quality was then checked on an Agilent 2100 Bioanalyzer. What the work shows at the level of the full study, not this receptor alone: Sample size was not statistically predetermined, and blinding of investigators to group allocation was not performed. In validation, the model predicted progression to ophthalmopathy a median of around six months before onset, with about 71% sensitivity and roughly 77% specificity. Most expanded thyroid clonotypes (frequency above 0.001) were also detected in blood, suggesting blood repertoires may reflect thyroid immune responses. Ophthalmopathy was separated from stable hyperthyroidism by a 13 V-J signature model, with about 86% sensitivity and just over 81% specificity obtained in cross-validation and 80%/75% obtained in testing.

Its CDR3 holds 14 amino acids, cysteine through phenylalanine. Just CDR3 DNA is preserved here, 42 bases in frame from base 1. CDR1 ENHRY and CDR2 SYGVKD were looked up in the germline V gene. V gives up 10 bases and J gives up 7 bases, and the segment between their germline ends measures 20 bases. This clonotype was seen more than once but under ten times. Which antigen it targets is not known. The record has no base qualities; no much larger clone is one base away. TCR beta CDR3 regions were amplified from RNA transcripts. For the first round of RT-PCR on the TCR CDR3, the HTBI primer set was used together with the Qiagen OneStep RT-PCR kit. The libraries were constructed in a second round of multiplex PCR and then size-selected and purified. The libraries were sequenced on an Illumina HiSeq2000 using paired-end 100 bp reads. Regarding the original processing steps: Raw data were processed with SOAPnuke, discarding reads with adapters, uncalled bases, mean Phred below 15, or no exact constant-primer or identifier match. COPE v1.2.5 was used to merge high-quality paired reads, and clonotypes were defined as unique nucleotide sequences. MiTCR v1.1 was used to align clonotypes to the IMGT TRBV, TRBD and TRBJ reference segments. Analysis was restricted to V-J combinations with a frequency above 0.0001, which covered roughly 99% of repertoires. A TCS score was defined as the ratio between F50 (clonal expansion) and ExV (chaos), using BLOSUM62-based TCRdist between CDR3 peptides within each V-J. Welch's t-statistics and random forest reduced 500 to 550 V-J features to roughly 13, which were used in a naive Bayes classifier (R e1071). The Morisita-Horn index was used to measure how similar the thyroid and blood repertoires were. TCRdb reprocessed the public reads (quality trimming at Q25 with fastp, clone calling with MiXCR) and kept in-frame beta chains. Entries that share a CDR3 protein sequence are merged under the most common genes and DNA. The V and J calls reflect TCRdb's pipeline rather than the authors' work. This sample comprises around 720,000 distinct CDR3 sequences, over 35% of them detected only once. The top ten hold less than 40% of the sample.

Rearrangement joined TRBV10-3 to TRBJ1-5; the D gene is not confidently resolved. The clonotype comes from a woman between 40 and 50 years old with Graves' hyperthyroidism. Specimen: blood. The CDR3 region reads CASAEPSWGQPQHF. The base sequence is TGTGCCAGTGCCGAGCCGAGTTGGGGACAGCCCCAGCATTTT.